This T cell receptor (beta chain) stems from a study of OX40 agonist ivuxolimab in advanced cancers. About the research overall: Six ivuxolimab dose levels, 0.01 to 10 mg/kg, were given intravenously every 2 weeks. Eligibility admitted prior anti-PD-1, anti-PD-L1 or anti-CTLA-4 therapy; around 38% had some.

As regards this clone: What it binds is not known.

The V and J ends lost 1 base and 4 bases respectively, with 13 bases between them. Germline values: CDR1 LNHDA, CDR2 SQIVND (reference sequence). The CDR3 extends over 15 amino acids. Findings and limits, study-wide: Expansion of clones was among the lowest in partial responders at 0.1-3.0 mg/kg.

Autoimmune disease history or systemic immunosuppression meant exclusion. Clones were read by immunoSEQ multiplex PCR, and TCRdb kept only the in-frame ones, dropping some. This table holds about 81,000 clones, roughly 91% found once. The sample consisted of CD4+ or CD8+ T cells sorted from blood, taken in a trial of the OX40 agonist ivuxolimab. The sequence derives from an adult with an advanced solid tumor such as melanoma, head and neck, liver or kidney cancer. V gene TRBV19 combines with J gene TRBJ1-1, with D possibly matching TRBD1 (6 bases). CDR3 region: CASSIALGAGTEAFF. For the CDR3, the DNA is TGTGCCAGTAGTATAGCATTGGGGGCGGGCACTGAAGCTTTCTTT.